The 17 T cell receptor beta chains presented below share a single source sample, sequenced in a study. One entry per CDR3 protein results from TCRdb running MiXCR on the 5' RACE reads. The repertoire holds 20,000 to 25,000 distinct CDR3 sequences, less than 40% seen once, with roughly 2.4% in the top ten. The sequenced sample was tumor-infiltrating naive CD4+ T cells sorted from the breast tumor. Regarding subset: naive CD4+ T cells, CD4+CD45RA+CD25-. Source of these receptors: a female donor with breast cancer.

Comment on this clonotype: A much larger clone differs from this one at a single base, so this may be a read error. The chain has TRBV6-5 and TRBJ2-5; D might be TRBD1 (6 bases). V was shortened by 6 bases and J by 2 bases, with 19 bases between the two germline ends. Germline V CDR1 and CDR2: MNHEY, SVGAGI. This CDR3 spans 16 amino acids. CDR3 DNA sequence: TGTGCCAGCAGCCCCGGAAAGGGGGTTCATCAAGAGACCCAGTACTTC. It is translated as CASSPGKGVHQETQYF.

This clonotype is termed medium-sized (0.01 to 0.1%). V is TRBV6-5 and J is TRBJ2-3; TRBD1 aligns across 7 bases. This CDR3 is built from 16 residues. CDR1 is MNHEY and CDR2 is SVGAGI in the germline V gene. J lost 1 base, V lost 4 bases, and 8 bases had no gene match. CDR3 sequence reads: CASSLTGVGRTDTQYF. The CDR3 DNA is TGTGCCAGCAGTTTAACAGGGGTTGGCCGCACAGATACGCAGTATTTT.

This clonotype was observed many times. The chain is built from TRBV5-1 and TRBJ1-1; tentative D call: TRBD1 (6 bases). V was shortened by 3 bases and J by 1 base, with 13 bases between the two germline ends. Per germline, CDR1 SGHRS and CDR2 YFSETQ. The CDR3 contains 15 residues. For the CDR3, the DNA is TGCGCCAGCAGCTGGACAGTTGCGGGGAACACTGAAGCTTTCTTT. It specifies CASSWTVAGNTEAFF.

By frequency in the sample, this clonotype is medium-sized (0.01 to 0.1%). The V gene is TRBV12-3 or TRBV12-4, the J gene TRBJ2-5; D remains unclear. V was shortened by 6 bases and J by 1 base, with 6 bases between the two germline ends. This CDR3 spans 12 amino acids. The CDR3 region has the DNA TGTGCCAGCAGCCTGTCCCAAGAGACCCAGTACTTC. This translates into CASSLSQETQYF.

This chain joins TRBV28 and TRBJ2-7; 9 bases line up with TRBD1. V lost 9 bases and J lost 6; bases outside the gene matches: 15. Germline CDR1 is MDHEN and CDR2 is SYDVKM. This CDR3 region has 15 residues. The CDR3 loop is CASQRPGTGSGEQYF. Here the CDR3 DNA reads TGTGCCAGTCAGCGTCCCGGGACAGGGTCGGGCGAGCAGTACTTC.

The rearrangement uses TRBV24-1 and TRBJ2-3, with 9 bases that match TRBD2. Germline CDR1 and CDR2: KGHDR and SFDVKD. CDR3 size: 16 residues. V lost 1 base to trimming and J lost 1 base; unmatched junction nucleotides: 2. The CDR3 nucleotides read TGTGCCACCAGTGATTTAGCGGGAGGATGCACAGATACGCAGTATTTT. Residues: CATSDLAGGCTDTQYF.

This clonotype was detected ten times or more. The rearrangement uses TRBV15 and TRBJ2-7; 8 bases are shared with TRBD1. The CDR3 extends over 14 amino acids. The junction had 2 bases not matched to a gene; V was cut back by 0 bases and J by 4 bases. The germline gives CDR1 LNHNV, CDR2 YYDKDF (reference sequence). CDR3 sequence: CATSRERQGYEQYF. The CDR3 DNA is TGTGCCACCAGCAGAGAACGACAGGGGTACGAGCAGTACTTC.

CDR3 region: CASSLKGTNQPQHF. The CDR3 nucleotides are TGCGCCAGCAGCTTGAAAGGGACCAATCAGCCCCAGCATTTT. The J gene is TRBJ1-5, the V gene TRBV5-1; maybe TRBD1 (5 bases). The ends were cut back, 1 base at V and 3 bases at J, with 8 bases in the middle. The germline V gene encodes CDR1 SGHRS and CDR2 YFSETQ. The CDR3 extends over 14 amino acids.

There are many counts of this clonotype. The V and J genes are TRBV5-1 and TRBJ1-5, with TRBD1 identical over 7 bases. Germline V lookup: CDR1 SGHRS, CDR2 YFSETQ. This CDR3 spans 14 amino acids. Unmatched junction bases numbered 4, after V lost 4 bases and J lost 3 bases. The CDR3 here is CASSEGAFNQPQHF. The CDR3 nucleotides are TGCGCCAGCAGCGAGGGGGCCTTCAATCAGCCCCAGCATTTT.

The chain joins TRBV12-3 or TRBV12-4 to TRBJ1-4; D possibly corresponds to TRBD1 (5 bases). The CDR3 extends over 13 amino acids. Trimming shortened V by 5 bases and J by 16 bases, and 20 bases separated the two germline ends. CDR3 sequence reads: CASSPSSGTGRFF. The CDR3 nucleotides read TGTGCCAGCAGTCCCTCGTCCGGGACTGGGCGGTTTTTT.

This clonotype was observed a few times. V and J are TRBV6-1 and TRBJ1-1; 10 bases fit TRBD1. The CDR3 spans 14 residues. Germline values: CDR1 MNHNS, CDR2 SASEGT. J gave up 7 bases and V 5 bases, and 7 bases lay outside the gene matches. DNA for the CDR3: TGTGCCAGCAGTTACGGACAGGGGGTGGGTGAAGCTTTCTTT. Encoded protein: CASSYGQGVGEAFF.

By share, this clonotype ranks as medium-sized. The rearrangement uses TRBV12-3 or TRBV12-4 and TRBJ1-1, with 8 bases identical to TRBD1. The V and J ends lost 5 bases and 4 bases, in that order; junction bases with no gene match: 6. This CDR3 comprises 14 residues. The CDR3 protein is CASSRTGTVTEAFF. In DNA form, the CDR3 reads TGTGCCAGCAGTCGGACAGGGACGGTCACTGAAGCTTTCTTT.

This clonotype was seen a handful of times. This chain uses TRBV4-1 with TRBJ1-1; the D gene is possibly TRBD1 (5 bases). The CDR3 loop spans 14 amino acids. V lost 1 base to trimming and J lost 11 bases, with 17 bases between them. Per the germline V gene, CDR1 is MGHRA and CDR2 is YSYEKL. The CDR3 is CASSQGEEGFVAFF. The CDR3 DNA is TGCGCCAGCAGCCAAGGAGAGGAGGGGTTCGTGGCTTTCTTT.

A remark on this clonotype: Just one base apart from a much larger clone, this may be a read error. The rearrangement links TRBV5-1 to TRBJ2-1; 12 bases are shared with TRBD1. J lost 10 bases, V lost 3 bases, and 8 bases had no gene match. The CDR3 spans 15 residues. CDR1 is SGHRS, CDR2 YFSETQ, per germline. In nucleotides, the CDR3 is TGCGCCAGCAGCTGGGCCGGGACAGGGGGCAAAGAGCAGTTCTTC. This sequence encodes CASSWAGTGGKEQFF.

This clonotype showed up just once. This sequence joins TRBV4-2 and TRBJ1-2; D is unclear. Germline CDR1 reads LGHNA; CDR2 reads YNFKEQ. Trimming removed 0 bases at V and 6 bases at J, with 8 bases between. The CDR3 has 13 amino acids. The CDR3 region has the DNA TGTGCCAGCAGCCAAGAGGGGAGGGATGGCTACACCTTC. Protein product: CASSQEGRDGYTF.

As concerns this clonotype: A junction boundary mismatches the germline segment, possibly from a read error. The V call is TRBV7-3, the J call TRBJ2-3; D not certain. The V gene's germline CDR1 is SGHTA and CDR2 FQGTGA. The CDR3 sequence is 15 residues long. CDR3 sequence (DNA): TGTGCCAGCAGTCCAGTCCCACTGCGCACAGATACGCGGTATTTT. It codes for CASSPVPLRTDTRYF.

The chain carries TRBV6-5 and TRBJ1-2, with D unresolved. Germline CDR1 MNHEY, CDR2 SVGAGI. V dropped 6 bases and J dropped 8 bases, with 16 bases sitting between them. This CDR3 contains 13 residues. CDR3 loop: CASSRTREWGYTF. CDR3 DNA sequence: TGTGCCAGCAGCCGAACCCGGGAGTGGGGCTACACCTTC.